Each of the 25 T cell receptor beta chains below was sequenced from the same sample in a study of CD8 T cells in Susac syndrome. Random hexamers were used to reverse transcribe the RNA input (roughly 0.5 to 1 ug). TCRdb re-called the immunoSEQ multiplex PCR reads through MiXCR, storing one row per CDR3 protein. Of 95,000 to 150,000 distinct CDR3 sequences in the sample, around 94% were seen once. The sample taken for sequencing was CD4+ T cells from PBMCs. Receptors were obtained from a human donor in good health.

The chain has TRBV7-9 and TRBJ2-1, with D maybe TRBD1 (8 bases). V gave up 5 bases and J gave up 7 bases, with 18 bases separating them. The CDR3 has 15 residues. CDR1 SEHNR and CDR2 FQNEAQ come from the germline V gene (reference sequence). In nucleotides, the CDR3 is TGTGCCAGCAGCCTCCGAGGACAGGGAGGGAATGAGCAGTTCTTC. Amino acid sequence: CASSLRGQGGNEQFF. Variable domain in full (rest from reference TRBV7-9 and TRBJ2-1): DTGVSQNPRHKITKRGQNVTFRCDPISEHNRLYWYRQTLGQGPEFLTYFQNEAQLEKSRLLSDRFSAERPKGSFSTLEIQRTEQGDSAMYLCASSLRGQGGNEQFFGPGTRLTVL.

This clonotype has more than one count but fewer than ten. The chain has TRBV6-2 or TRBV6-3 and TRBJ2-5, with TRBD2 identical over 8 bases. The length of the CDR3 is 15 residues. The germline V gene has CDR1 MNHEY and CDR2 SVGEGT. The junction had 6 bases not matched to a gene; V was cut back by 6 bases and J by 0 bases. In DNA, the CDR3 is TGTGCCAGCAGCTTTAGCGGGATCTACCAAGAGACCCAGTACTTC. Its translation: CASSFSGIYQETQYF.

The CDR3 reads CASSQLGGRTTDTQYF. CDR3 sequence (DNA): TGTGCCAGCAGTCAGTTGGGCGGGAGGACAACAGATACGCAGTATTTT. The chain employs TRBV3-1 and TRBJ2-3; 8 bases are shared with TRBD2. This CDR3 has 16 residues. The germline gives CDR1 LGHDT, CDR2 YNNKEL (reference sequence). After removal of 6 bases from V and 3 bases from J, the junction contained 11 bases not matched to a gene.

In DNA, the CDR3 is TGCAGTGCTAAGATCGGGAGAGGAGATACGCAGTATTTT. Translated, it gives CSAKIGRGDTQYF. The chain carries TRBV20-1 and TRBJ2-3; perhaps TRBD2 as D (6 bases). Trimming stripped 4 bases from V and 5 bases from J, with 13 bases between. This CDR3 is 13 amino acids long. Germline V gene lookup returns CDR1 DFQATT and CDR2 SNEGSKA (reference sequence).

This clonotype has just one count. The genes are TRBV2 and TRBJ1-2; TRBD1 matches at 7 bases. Germline V gene lookup returns CDR1 SNHLY and CDR2 FYNNEI. The CDR3 has 13 amino acids. The V and J ends lost 10 bases and 2 bases, in that order; junction bases with no gene match: 7. Written as DNA, the CDR3 is TGTGCCACCGGACAGGAGTTGAACTATGGCTACACCTTC. Its protein is CATGQELNYGYTF.

The V call is TRBV6-5, the J call TRBJ1-2; no firm D call. There are 11 residues in the CDR3. Germline assignment: CDR1 MNHEY and CDR2 SVGAGI. Trimming removed 1 base from V and 7 bases from J, with 4 bases in between. The CDR3, as DNA: TGTGCCAGCAGTTACTTGGGTGGCTACACCTTC. Translated, it gives CASSYLGGYTF.

This clonotype was recorded only once. J is TRBJ1-4 and V is TRBV20-1, with D tentatively TRBD1 (6 bases). Germline V gene lookup returns CDR1 DFQATT and CDR2 SNEGSKA (reference sequence). This CDR3 spans 16 amino acids. Trimming took off 6 bases at V and 8 bases at J, with 25 bases between the two ends. The CDR3 nucleotides read TGCAGTGCCAGGCCGATTCTCAGGGGCCTAGGGGAAAAACTGTTTTTT. It specifies CSARPILRGLGEKLFF.

This chain uses TRBV29-1 with TRBJ2-2; no clear D. The germline V gene has CDR1 SQVTM and CDR2 ANQGSEA. The length of the CDR3 is 14 residues. The ends were cut back, 3 bases at V and 2 bases at J, with 10 bases in the middle. The CDR3 region has the DNA TGCAGCGTTGATTCGCAGACCAACACCGGGGAGCTGTTTTTT. Protein: CSVDSQTNTGELFF.

This chain connects TRBV7-9 to TRBJ2-7; D is perhaps TRBD1 (6 bases). The CDR3 covers 14 residues. V dropped 5 bases and J dropped 3 bases, with 14 bases sitting between them. The germline V gene has CDR1 SEHNR and CDR2 FQNEAQ (reference sequence). CDR3 amino acids: CASSPFTTGYEQYF. CDR3 sequence (DNA): TGTGCCAGCAGCCCTTTTACGACAGGCTACGAGCAGTACTTC.

The V and J genes are TRBV5-1 and TRBJ2-7; D is unresolved. This CDR3 has 11 amino acids. Germline values: CDR1 SGHRS, CDR2 YFSETQ. Trimming left V 6 bases short and J 3 bases short, with 7 bases between. The CDR3 region has the DNA TGCGCCAGCAAGGCCGGCTACGAGCAGTACTTC. This gives the protein CASKAGYEQYF.

This chain connects TRBV5-4 to TRBJ1-2; weak D call: TRBD1 (6 bases). The length of the CDR3 is 13 residues. Per the germline V gene, CDR1 is SGHNT and CDR2 is YYREEE (reference sequence). V lost 4 bases and J 1 base, leaving 8 bases between the germline ends. The CDR3 loop reads CASSKDSNYGYTF. Here the CDR3 DNA reads TGTGCCAGCAGCAAGGACAGTAACTATGGCTACACCTTC.

The CDR3 sequence is CASSIIARALGSEQFF. The CDR3 DNA reads as TGTGCCAGTAGTATCATCGCCCGGGCCCTAGGGAGTGAGCAGTTCTTC. The chain carries TRBV19 and TRBJ2-1, with a weak D call TRBD2 (5 bases). V dropped 3 bases and J dropped 9 bases, with 21 bases sitting between them. The CDR3 is made up of 16 amino acids. The germline CDR1 and CDR2 sequences are LNHDA and SQIVND (reference sequence).

The chain links TRBV5-8 to TRBJ2-6; weak D call: TRBD1 (5 bases). The CDR3 totals 16 residues. Germline loops: CDR1 SGHTS, CDR2 YDEGEE. V lost 1 base and J 4 bases, leaving 12 bases between the germline ends. The CDR3 protein is CASSLSTRVGANVLTF. In nucleotides, the CDR3 is TGTGCCAGCAGCTTGTCCACCAGGGTGGGGGCCAACGTCCTGACTTTC.

The chain links TRBV7-8 to TRBJ2-4; maybe TRBD1 (6 bases). V lost 3 bases to trimming and J lost 2 bases, with 8 bases between them. Germline V lookup: CDR1 SGHVS, CDR2 FQNEAQ. This CDR3 has 14 amino acids. The CDR3 is CASSFRGTKNIQYF. The DNA of the CDR3 is TGTGCCAGCAGCTTCAGGGGAACCAAAAACATTCAGTACTTC.

The rearrangement uses TRBV7-2 and TRBJ2-1, with D perhaps matching TRBD2 (5 bases). Trimming took 2 bases from V and 2 from J, leaving 7 bases between them. The CDR3 runs 14 residues. Germline assignment: CDR1 SGHTA and CDR2 FQGNSA. DNA for the CDR3: TGTGCCAGCAGCTTAAGCGGAGCCTACAATGAGCAGTTCTTC. Amino acids: CASSLSGAYNEQFF.

The CDR3 DNA reads TGTGCCAGCAGCTTAGTGGGGACAGGGGGCGAAGAGACCCAGTACTTC. This codes for CASSLVGTGGEETQYF. The chain links TRBV7-2 to TRBJ2-5, with TRBD1 matching 12 bases. From germline, CDR1 is SGHTA and CDR2 FQGNSA. The J segment lost 3 bases and the V segment lost 1 base, leaving 3 bases of the junction unmatched. The CDR3 is made up of 16 amino acids.

This chain connects TRBV4-3 to TRBJ2-3, with D hard to call. The CDR3 covers 14 residues. From germline, CDR1 is LGHNA and CDR2 YSLEER. With 1 base removed from V and 2 bases from J, the gap between germline ends came to 7 bases. CDR3 region: CASSQGLLTDTQYF. The CDR3 DNA follows: TGCGCCAGCAGCCAAGGACTCCTCACAGATACGCAGTATTTT.

The V gene is TRBV29-1, the J gene TRBJ2-6, with D maybe TRBD1 (5 bases). From germline, CDR1 is SQVTM and CDR2 ANQGSEA. There are 14 residues in the CDR3. V was clipped by 3 bases and J by 2 bases, with 8 bases between them. CDR3 amino acids: CSVDRVPGANVLTF. The CDR3, as DNA: TGCAGCGTTGACAGGGTTCCTGGGGCCAACGTCCTGACTTTC.

The V and J genes are TRBV20-1 and TRBJ2-3; a weak D match, TRBD2 (6 bases). The CDR3 has 13 residues. The germline gives CDR1 DFQATT, CDR2 SNEGSKA (reference sequence). V was pared by 6 bases and J by 2 bases, with 12 bases between. The chain's CDR3 is CSAPGVNTDTQYF. CDR3 nucleotide sequence: TGCAGTGCGCCGGGGGTCAACACAGATACGCAGTATTTT.

V gene TRBV2 combines with J gene TRBJ2-7, with D possibly being TRBD2 (6 bases). The germline gives CDR1 SNHLY, CDR2 FYNNEI. The V end was cut by 3 bases, the J end by 11 bases, with 23 bases between. This CDR3 region has 15 residues. In DNA form, the CDR3 reads TGTGCCAGCAGTGATTCGGGAGCCGCGCCTACGAATGAGTACTTC. Its translation: CASSDSGAAPTNEYF.

The chain joins TRBV7-9 to TRBJ2-5; 8 nucleotides match TRBD1. V lost 5 bases and J lost 5; bases outside the gene matches: 4. Germline CDR1 is SEHNR and CDR2 is FQNEAQ (reference sequence). The CDR3 is 13 amino acids. The CDR3 here is CASSRSGGETQYF. CDR3 DNA: TGTGCCAGCAGCAGGTCAGGGGGCGAGACCCAGTACTTC. Full variable domain (remainder filled in from reference TRBV7-9 and TRBJ2-5): DTGVSQNPRHKITKRGQNVTFRCDPISEHNRLYWYRQTLGQGPEFLTYFQNEAQLEKSRLLSDRFSAERPKGSFSTLEIQRTEQGDSAMYLCASSRSGGETQYFGPGTRLLVL.

V gene TRBV7-2 combines with J gene TRBJ1-2; possibly TRBD1 for D (5 bases). Germline-derived CDR1 and CDR2 are SGHTA and FQGNSA. CDR3 length: 15 residues. V was cut by 2 bases and J by 1 base, with 11 bases left in between. The DNA of the CDR3 is TGTGCCAGCAGCTTATCCAGGGACTATAACTATGGCTACACCTTC. Translation gives CASSLSRDYNYGYTF. Together with reference TRBV7-2 and TRBJ1-2, the CDR3 gives the full variable domain: GAGVSQSPSNKVTEKGKDVELRCDPISGHTALYWYRQSLGQGLEFLIYFQGNSAPDKSGLPSDRFSAERTGGSVSTLTIQRTQQEDSAVYLCASSLSRDYNYGYTFGSGTRLTVV.

V and J are TRBV30 and TRBJ1-2; D unclear. Deletions cut 2 bases from V and 8 bases from J, with 12 bases between. Germline V gene data show CDR1 as GTSNPN and CDR2 as SVGIG (reference sequence). The CDR3 covers 12 residues. CDR3 coding DNA: TGTGCCTGGAGTTCCACGGTGGGAGGCTACACCTTC. This translates into CAWSSTVGGYTF.

This chain uses TRBV5-1 with TRBJ1-2, with a possible D match to TRBD1 (5 bases). Trimming stripped 4 bases from V and 5 bases from J, with 12 bases between. Germline V gene data show CDR1 as SGHRS and CDR2 as YFSETQ. The CDR3 has 13 residues. In DNA, the CDR3 is TGCGCCAGCAGCGGAGACAGCTTGTATGGCTACACCTTC. Protein product: CASSGDSLYGYTF.

The CDR3: CASIRTGGTEAFF. DNA for the CDR3: TGTGCCAGCATAAGGACAGGGGGCACTGAAGCTTTCTTT. The rearrangement links TRBV9 to TRBJ1-1, with 10 bases that match TRBD1. Germline V gene lookup returns CDR1 SGDLS and CDR2 YYNGEE. Trimming at V came to 6 bases and at J to 4 bases, leaving 3 bases not matched to a gene. The CDR3 has 13 amino acids.